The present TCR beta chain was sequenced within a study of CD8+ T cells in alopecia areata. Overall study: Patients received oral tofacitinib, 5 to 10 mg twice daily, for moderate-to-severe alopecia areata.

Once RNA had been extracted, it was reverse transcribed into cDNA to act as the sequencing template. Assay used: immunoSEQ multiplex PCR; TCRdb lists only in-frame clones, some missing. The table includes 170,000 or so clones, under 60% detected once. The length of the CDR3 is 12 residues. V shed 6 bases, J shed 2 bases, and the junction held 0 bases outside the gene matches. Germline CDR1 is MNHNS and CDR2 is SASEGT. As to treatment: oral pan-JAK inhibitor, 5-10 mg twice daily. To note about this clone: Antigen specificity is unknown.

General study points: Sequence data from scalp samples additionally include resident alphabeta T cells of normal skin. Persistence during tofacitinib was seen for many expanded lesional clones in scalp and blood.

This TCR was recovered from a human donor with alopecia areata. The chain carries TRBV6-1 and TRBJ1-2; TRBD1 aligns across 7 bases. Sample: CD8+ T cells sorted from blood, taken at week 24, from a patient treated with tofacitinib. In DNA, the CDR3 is TGTGCCAGCAGGGGACAGAACTATGGCTACACCTTC. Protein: CASRGQNYGYTF.